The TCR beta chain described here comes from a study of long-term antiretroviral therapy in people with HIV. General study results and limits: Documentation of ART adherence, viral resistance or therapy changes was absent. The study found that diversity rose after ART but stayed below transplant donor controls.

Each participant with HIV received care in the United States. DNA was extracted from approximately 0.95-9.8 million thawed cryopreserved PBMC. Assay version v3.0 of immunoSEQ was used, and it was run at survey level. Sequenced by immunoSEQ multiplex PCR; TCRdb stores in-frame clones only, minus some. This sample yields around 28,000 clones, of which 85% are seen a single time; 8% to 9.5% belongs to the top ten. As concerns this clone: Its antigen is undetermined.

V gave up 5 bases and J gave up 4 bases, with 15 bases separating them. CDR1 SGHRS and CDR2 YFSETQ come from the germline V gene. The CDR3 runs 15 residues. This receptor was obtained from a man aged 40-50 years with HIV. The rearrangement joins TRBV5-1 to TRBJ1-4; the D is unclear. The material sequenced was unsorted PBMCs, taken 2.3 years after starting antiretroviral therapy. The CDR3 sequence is CASRAAGPVNEKLFF. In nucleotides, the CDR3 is TGCGCCAGCAGGGCAGCGGGCCCAGTTAATGAAAAACTGTTTTTT. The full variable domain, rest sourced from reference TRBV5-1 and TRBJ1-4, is KAGVTQTPRYLIKTRGQQVTLSCSPISGHRSVSWYQQTPGQGLQFLFEYFSETQRNKGNFPGRFSGRQFSNSRSEMNVSTLELGDSALYLCASRAAGPVNEKLFFGSGTQLSVL.